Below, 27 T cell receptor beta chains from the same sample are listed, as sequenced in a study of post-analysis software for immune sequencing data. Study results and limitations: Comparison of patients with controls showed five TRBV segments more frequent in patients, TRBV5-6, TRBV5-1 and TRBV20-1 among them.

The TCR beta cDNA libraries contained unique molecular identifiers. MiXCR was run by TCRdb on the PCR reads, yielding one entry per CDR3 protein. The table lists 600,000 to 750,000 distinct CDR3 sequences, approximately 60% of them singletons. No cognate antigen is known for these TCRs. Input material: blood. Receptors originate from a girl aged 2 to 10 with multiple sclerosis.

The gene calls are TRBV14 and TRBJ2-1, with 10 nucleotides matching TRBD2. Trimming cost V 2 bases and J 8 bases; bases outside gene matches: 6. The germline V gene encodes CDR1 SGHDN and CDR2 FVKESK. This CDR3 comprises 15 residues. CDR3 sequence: CASSQKRGGLDEQFF. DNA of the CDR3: TGTGCCAGCAGCCAAAAGCGGGGGGGCCTCGATGAGCAGTTCTTC.

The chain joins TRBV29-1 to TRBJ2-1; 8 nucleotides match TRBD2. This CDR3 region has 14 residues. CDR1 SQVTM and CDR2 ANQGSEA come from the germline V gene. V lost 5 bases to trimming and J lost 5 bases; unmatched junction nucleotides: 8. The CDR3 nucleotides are TGCAGCGTTTCTGAGCGGGGGTCTAACAATGAGCAGTTCTTC. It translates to CSVSERGSNNEQFF.

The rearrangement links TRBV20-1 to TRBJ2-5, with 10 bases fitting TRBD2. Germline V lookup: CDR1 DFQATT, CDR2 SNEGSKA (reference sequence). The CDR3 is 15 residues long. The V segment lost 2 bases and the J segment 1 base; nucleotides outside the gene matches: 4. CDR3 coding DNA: TGCAGTGCTAGACATCTAGCGGGGGCCCAAGAGACCCAGTACTTC. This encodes CSARHLAGAQETQYF.

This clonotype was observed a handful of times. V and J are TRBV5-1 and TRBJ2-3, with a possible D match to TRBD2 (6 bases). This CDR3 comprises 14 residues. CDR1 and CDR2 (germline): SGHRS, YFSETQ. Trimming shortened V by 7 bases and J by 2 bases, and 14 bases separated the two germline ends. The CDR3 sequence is CASGSSGDTDTQYF. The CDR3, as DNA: TGCGCCAGCGGCTCGTCGGGGGACACAGATACGCAGTATTTT.

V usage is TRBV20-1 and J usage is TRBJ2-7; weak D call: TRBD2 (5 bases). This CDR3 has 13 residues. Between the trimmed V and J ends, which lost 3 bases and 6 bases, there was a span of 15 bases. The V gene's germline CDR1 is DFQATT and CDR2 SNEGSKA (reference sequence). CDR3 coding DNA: TGCAGTGCTAGGAAGACCGTAGAGGGCGAGCAGTACTTC. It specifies CSARKTVEGEQYF.

The CDR3 DNA reads as TGTGCCAGCAGCTTAGCGCCGGGACAGGGCGATGAGCAGTTCTTC. This sequence encodes CASSLAPGQGDEQFF. The chain links TRBV7-6 to TRBJ2-1; 9 bases fit TRBD1. The junction had 5 bases not matched to a gene; V was cut back by 0 bases and J by 8 bases. Germline lookup yields CDR1 SGHVS and CDR2 FNYEAQ. CDR3 length equals 15 residues.

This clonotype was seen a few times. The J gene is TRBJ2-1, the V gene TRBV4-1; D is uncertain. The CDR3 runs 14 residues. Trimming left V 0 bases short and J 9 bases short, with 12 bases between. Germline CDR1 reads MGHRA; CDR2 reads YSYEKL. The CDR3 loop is CASSQEPGDTEQFF. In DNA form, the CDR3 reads TGCGCCAGCAGCCAAGAACCCGGTGACACTGAGCAGTTCTTC.

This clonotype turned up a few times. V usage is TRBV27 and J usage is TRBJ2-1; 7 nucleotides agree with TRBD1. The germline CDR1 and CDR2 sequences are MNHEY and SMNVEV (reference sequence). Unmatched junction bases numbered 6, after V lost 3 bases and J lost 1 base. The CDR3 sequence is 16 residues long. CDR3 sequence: CASSFRTGASYNEQFF. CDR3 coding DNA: TGTGCCAGCAGTTTCCGGACAGGTGCGTCCTACAATGAGCAGTTCTTC.

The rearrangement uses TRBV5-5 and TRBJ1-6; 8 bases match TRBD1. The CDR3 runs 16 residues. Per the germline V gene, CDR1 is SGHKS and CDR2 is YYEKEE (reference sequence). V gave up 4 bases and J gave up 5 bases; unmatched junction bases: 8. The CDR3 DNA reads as TGTGCCAGCAGCGCCACTTACAGGGGGGATAATTCACCCCTCCACTTT. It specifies CASSATYRGDNSPLHF.

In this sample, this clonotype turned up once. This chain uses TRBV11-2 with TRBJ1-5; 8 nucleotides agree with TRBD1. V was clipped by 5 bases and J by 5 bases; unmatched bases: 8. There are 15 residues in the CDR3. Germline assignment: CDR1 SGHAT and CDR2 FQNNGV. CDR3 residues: CASSPTGARDQPQHF. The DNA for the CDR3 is TGTGCCAGCAGCCCGACAGGGGCGCGTGATCAGCCCCAGCATTTT. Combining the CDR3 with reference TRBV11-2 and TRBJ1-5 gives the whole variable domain EAGVAQSPRYKIIEKRQSVAFWCNPISGHATLYWYQQILGQGPKLLIQFQNNGVVDDSQLPKDRFSAERLKGVDSTLKIQPAKLEDSAVYLCASSPTGARDQPQHFGDGTRLSIL.

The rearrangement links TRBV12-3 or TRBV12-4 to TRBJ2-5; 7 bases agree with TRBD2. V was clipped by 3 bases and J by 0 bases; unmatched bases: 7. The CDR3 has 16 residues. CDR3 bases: TGTGCCAGCAGTTTGTGGGGAGGGCAGAACCAAGAGACCCAGTACTTC. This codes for CASSLWGGQNQETQYF.

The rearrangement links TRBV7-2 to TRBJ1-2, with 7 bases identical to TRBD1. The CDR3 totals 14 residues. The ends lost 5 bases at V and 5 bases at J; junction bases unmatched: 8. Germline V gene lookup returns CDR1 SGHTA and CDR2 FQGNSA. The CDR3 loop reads CASSESGTVYGYTF. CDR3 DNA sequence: TGTGCCAGCAGCGAAAGCGGGACAGTTTATGGCTACACCTTC.

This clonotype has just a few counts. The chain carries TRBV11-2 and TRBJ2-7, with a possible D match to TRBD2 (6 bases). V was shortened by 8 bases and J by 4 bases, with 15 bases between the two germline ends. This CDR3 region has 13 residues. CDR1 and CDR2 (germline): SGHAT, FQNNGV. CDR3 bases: TGTGCCAGCCGCCTGGTAGCGGCGTACGAGCAGTACTTC. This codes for CASRLVAAYEQYF. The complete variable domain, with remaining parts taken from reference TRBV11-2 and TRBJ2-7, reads EAGVAQSPRYKIIEKRQSVAFWCNPISGHATLYWYQQILGQGPKLLIQFQNNGVVDDSQLPKDRFSAERLKGVDSTLKIQPAKLEDSAVYLCASRLVAAYEQYFGPGTRLTVT.

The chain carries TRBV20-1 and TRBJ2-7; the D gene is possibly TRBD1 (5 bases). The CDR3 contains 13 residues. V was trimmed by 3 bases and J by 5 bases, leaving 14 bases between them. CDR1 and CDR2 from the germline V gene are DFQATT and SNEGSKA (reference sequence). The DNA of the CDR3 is TGCAGTGCTAGGGCTCGTGGGGCTCACGAGCAGTACTTC. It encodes CSARARGAHEQYF.

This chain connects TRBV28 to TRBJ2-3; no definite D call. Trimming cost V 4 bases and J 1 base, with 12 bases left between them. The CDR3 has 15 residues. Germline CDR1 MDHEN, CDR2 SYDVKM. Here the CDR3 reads CASSSPHPGTDTQYF. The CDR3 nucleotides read TGTGCCAGCAGTTCTCCCCACCCAGGCACAGATACGCAGTATTTT.

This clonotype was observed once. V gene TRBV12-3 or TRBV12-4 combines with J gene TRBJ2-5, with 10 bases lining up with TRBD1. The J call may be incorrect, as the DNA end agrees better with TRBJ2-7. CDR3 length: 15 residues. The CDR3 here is CASSPTGGDLYEQYF. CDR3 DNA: TGTGCCAGCAGCCCGACAGGGGGCGACCTCTACGAGCAGTACTTC.

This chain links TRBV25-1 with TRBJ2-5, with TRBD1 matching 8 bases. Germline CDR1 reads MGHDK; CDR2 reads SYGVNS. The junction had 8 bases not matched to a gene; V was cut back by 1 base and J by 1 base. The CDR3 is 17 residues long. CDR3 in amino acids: CASSELGQAYLQETQYF. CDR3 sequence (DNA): TGTGCCAGCAGTGAATTGGGACAGGCATACCTCCAAGAGACCCAGTACTTC.

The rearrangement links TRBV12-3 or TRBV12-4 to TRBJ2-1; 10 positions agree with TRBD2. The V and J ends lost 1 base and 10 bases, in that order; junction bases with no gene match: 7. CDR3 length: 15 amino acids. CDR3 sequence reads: CASSLGGTSANEQFF. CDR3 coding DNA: TGTGCCAGCAGTTTAGGGGGGACTAGCGCCAACGAGCAGTTCTTC.

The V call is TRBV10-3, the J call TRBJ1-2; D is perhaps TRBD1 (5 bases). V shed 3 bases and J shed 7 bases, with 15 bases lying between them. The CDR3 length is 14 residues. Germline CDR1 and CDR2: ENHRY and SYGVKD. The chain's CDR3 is CAISDPAREGGYTF. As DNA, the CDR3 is TGTGCCATCAGTGACCCCGCCAGGGAGGGTGGCTACACCTTC.

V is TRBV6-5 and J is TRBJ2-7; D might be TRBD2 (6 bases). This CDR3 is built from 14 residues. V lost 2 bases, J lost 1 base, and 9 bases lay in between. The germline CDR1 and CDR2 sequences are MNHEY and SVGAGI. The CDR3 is CASSYAGRSYEQYF. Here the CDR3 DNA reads TGTGCCAGCAGTTACGCGGGACGGTCCTACGAGCAGTACTTC.

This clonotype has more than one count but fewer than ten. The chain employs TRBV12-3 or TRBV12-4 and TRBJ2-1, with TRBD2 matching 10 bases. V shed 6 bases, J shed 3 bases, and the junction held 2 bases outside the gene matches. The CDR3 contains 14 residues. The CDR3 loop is CASRRLAGYNEQFF. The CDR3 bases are TGTGCCAGCAGGAGACTAGCGGGCTACAATGAGCAGTTCTTC.

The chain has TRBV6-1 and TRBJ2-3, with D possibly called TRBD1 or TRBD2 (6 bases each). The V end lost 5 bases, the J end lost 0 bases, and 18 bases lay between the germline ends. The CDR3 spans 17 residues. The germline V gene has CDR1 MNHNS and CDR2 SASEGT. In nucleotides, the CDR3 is TGTGCCAGCAGTCTAGAGGGGGGCCGGTCCAGCACAGATACGCAGTATTTT. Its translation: CASSLEGGRSSTDTQYF.

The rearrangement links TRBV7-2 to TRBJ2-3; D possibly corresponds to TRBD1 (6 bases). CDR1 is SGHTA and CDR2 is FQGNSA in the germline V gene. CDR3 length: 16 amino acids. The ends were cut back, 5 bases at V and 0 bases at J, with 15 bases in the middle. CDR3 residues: CASSQVGTLSTDTQYF. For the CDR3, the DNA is TGTGCCAGCAGCCAGGTGGGGACACTAAGCACAGATACGCAGTATTTT.

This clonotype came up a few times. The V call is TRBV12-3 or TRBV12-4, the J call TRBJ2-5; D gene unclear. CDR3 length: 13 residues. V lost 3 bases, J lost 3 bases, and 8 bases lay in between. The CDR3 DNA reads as TGTGCCAGCAGTTTCCTTGGGAAAGAGACCCAGTACTTC. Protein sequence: CASSFLGKETQYF.

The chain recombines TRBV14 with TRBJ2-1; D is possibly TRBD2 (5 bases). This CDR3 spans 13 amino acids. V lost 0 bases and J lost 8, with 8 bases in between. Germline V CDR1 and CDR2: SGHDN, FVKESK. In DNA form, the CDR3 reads TGTGCCAGCAGCCAAGATACTAGGGATGAGCAGTTCTTC. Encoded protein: CASSQDTRDEQFF.

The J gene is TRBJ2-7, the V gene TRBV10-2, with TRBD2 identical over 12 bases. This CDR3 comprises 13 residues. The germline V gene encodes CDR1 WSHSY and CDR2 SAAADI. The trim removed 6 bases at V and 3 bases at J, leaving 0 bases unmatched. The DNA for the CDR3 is TGCGCCAGCAGGGGACTAGCGGGCTACGAGCAGTACTTC. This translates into CASRGLAGYEQYF.

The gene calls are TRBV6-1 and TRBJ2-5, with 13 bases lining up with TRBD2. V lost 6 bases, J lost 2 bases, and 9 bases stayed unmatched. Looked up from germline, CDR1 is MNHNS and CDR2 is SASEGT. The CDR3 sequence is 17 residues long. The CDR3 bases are TGTGCCAGCAGGGAGTGGACTAGCGGGAGTTATCAAGAGACCCAGTACTTC. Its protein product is CASREWTSGSYQETQYF.